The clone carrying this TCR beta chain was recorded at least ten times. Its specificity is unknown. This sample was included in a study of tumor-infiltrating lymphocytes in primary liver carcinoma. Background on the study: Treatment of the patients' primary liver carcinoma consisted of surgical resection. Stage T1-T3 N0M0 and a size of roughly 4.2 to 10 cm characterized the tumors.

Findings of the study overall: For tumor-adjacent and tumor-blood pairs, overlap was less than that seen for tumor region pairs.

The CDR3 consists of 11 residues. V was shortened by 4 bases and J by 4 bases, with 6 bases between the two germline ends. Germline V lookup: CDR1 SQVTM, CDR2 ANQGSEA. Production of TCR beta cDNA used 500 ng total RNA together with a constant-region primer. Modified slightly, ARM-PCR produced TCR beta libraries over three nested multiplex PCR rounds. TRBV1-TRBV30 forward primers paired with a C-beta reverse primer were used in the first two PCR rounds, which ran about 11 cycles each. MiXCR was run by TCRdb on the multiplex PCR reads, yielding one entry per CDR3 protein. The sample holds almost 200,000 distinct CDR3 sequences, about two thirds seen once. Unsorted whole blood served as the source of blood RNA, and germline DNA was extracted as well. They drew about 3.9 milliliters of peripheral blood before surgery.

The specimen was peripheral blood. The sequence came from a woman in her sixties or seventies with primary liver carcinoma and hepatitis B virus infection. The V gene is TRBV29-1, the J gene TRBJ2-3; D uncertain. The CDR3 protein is CSVGDPDTQYF. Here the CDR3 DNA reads TGCAGCGTTGGAGACCCAGATACGCAGTATTTT.